This T cell receptor (beta chain) stems from a study of T cell responses to AZD1222 COVID-19 vaccine. Study conclusions and caveats: Researchers took repertoire samples only after the peak T cell response had come. With dominance at 160-218 and 743-854, vaccine-associated CD4 TCRs spanned spike. Clonal diversity was possibly underestimated, and the donors were mostly white British, with more females.

Regarding this clone: The antigen is unknown.

Libraries were prepared by immunoSEQ multiplex PCR; TCRdb keeps only in-frame clonotypes and omits some of them. This sample yields about 180,000 clones, of which around 90% are seen a single time; roughly 10% belongs to the top ten. The trim removed 6 bases at V and 3 bases at J, leaving 5 bases unmatched. Germline V CDR1 and CDR2: SGHRS, YFSETQ. The CDR3 has 14 residues. The sequenced sample was peripheral blood, obtained 28 days after the second AZD1222 dose. The V and J genes are TRBV5-1 and TRBJ1-1, with 10 bases identical to TRBD1. The clonotype was recovered from an adult who received the AZD1222 COVID-19 vaccine. This chain's CDR3 is CASTETGGYTEAFF. Written as DNA, the CDR3 is TGCGCCAGCACCGAGACAGGGGGCTACACTGAAGCTTTCTTT.